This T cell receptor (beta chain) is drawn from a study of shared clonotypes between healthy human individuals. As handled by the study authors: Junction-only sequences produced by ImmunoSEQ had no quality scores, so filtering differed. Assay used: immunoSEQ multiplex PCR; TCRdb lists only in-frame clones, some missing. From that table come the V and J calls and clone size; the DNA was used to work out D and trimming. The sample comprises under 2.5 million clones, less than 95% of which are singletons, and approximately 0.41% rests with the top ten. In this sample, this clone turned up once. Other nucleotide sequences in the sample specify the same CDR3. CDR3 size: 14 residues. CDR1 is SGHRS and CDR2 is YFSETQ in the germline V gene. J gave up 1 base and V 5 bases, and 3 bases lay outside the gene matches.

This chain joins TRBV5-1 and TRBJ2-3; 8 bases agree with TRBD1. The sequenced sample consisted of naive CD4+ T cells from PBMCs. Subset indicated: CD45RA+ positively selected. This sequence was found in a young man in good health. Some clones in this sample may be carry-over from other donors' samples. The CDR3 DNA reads TGCGCCAGCAGTACGACAGGGGGCACAGATACGCAGTATTTT. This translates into CASSTTGGTDTQYF.